These 29 T cell receptor beta chains were sequenced from one sample in a study of shared clonotypes between healthy human individuals. The protocol was immunoSEQ multiplex PCR, while the TCRdb copy is restricted to in-frame clones and leaves out a portion. The table lists hundreds of thousands of clones, about 96% of them singletons. Input material: naive CD4+ T cells sorted from blood. Subset noted: CD45RA+ positively selected. The receptors derive from a woman aged 30 to 39 in good health.

This chain connects TRBV18 to TRBJ1-1, with D hard to call. The CDR3 is 13 amino acids. CDR1 is KGHSH, CDR2 LQKENI, per germline. Trimming stripped 8 bases from V and 5 bases from J, with 15 bases between. As DNA, the CDR3 is TGTGCCAGCCTAGACACCGCGGGGACTGAAGCTTTCTTT. Translation: CASLDTAGTEAFF.

The V gene is TRBV7-2, the J gene TRBJ1-2; D not certain. V lost 1 base and J 4 bases, leaving 7 bases between the germline ends. The CDR3 is 13 amino acids. Germline CDR1 reads SGHTA; CDR2 reads FQGNSA. The chain's CDR3 is CASSLGVFYGYTF. The CDR3 bases are TGTGCCAGCAGCTTAGGAGTTTTCTATGGCTACACCTTC.

DNA of the CDR3: TGTGCCAGCAGCGTGGGGACAGGGTCCTACCAAGAGACCCAGTACTTC. Its translation is CASSVGTGSYQETQYF. V and J are TRBV9 and TRBJ2-5; TRBD1 aligns across 9 bases. J was trimmed by 0 bases and V by 2 bases; bases with no gene match: 5. The germline gives CDR1 SGDLS, CDR2 YYNGEE. This CDR3 is 16 amino acids long.

CDR3 sequence reads: CSVEVPSATGRYGYTF. DNA of the CDR3: TGCAGCGTTGAAGTACCCTCCGCGACAGGACGCTATGGCTACACCTTC. The chain recombines TRBV29-1 with TRBJ1-2, with D tentatively TRBD1 (6 bases). V lost 1 base, J lost 4 bases, and 19 bases lay in between. The length of the CDR3 is 16 residues. Germline assignment: CDR1 SQVTM and CDR2 ANQGSEA.

This clone was picked up one time. CDR3 sequence reads: CASSRLAGAADTQYF. CDR3 coding DNA: TGTGCCAGCAGCAGACTAGCGGGAGCGGCAGATACGCAGTATTTT. The rearrangement joins TRBV7-3 to TRBJ2-3; TRBD2 matches 12 bases. There are 15 residues in the CDR3. The germline gives CDR1 SGHTA, CDR2 FQGTGA. Germline trimming cut 5 bases from V and 4 bases from J; bases unmatched to any gene: 4.

The chain combines TRBV4-2 with TRBJ2-7, with D possibly being TRBD2 (6 bases). Trimming removed 1 base at V and 4 bases at J, with 17 bases between. Looked up from germline, CDR1 is LGHNA and CDR2 is YNFKEQ. This CDR3 spans 16 amino acids. The CDR3 nucleotides are TGTGCCAGCAGCCAAGTATTCGGGGGAGCCCGTTACGAGCAGTACTTC. This sequence encodes CASSQVFGGARYEQYF.

This chain joins TRBV19 and TRBJ2-3, with D perhaps being TRBD1 or TRBD2 (5 bases each). This CDR3 region has 16 residues. CDR1 and CDR2 (germline): LNHDA, SQIVND (reference sequence). The V end lost 4 bases, the J end lost 2 bases, and 16 bases lay between the germline ends. CDR3 sequence: CASSRGTEAYTDTQYF. The DNA of the CDR3 is TGTGCCAGTAGTAGGGGGACCGAAGCTTACACAGATACGCAGTATTTT.

This chain uses TRBV28 with TRBJ1-2; D possibly corresponds to TRBD1 (5 bases). Germline V gene data show CDR1 as MDHEN and CDR2 as SYDVKM. The CDR3 length is 14 residues. The V gene lost 5 bases and the J gene lost 4 bases, with 14 bases spanning the gap. CDR3 coding DNA: TGTGCCAGCAGTCCGGGGGGAGGACCCTATGGCTACACCTTC. This codes for CASSPGGGPYGYTF.

The chain carries TRBV27 and TRBJ2-7; D perhaps matches TRBD2 (6 bases). Trimming removed 8 bases from V and 0 bases from J, with 14 bases in between. This CDR3 comprises 14 residues. The germline CDR1 and CDR2 sequences are MNHEY and SMNVEV (reference sequence). CDR3 sequence: CASHRGGNSYEQYF. The CDR3 nucleotides are TGTGCCAGCCATCGGGGCGGGAACTCCTACGAGCAGTACTTC.

This rearrangement joins TRBV10-3 to TRBJ2-7; perhaps D is TRBD1 or TRBD2 (6 bases each). The CDR3 runs 17 residues. Per germline, CDR1 ENHRY and CDR2 SYGVKD. Trimming cost V 2 bases and J 6 bases, with 23 bases left between them. The CDR3 DNA reads as TGTGCCATCAGTGAGCCGGGGGTGGACAGTAGTTGGTCCGAGCAGTACTTC. Translating gives CAISEPGVDSSWSEQYF.

The rearrangement links TRBV14 to TRBJ1-3, with D unclear. CDR3 length equals 11 residues. V shed 5 bases and J shed 9 bases, with 8 bases lying between them. Germline CDR1 reads SGHDN; CDR2 reads FVKESK. The CDR3 is CASSGFGTIYF. CDR3 sequence (DNA): TGTGCCAGCAGCGGTTTCGGCACCATATATTTT. The complete variable domain, with remaining parts taken from reference TRBV14 and TRBJ1-3, reads EAGVTQFPSHSVIEKGQTVTLRCDPISGHDNLYWYRRVMGKEIKFLLHFVKESKQDESGMPNNRFLAERTGGTYSTLKVQPAELEDSGVYFCASSGFGTIYFGEGSWLTVV.

The V and J genes are TRBV28 and TRBJ2-3; D not certain. Between the trimmed V and J ends, which lost 11 bases and 2 bases, there was a span of 11 bases. Germline CDR1 is MDHEN and CDR2 is SYDVKM. The CDR3 length is 12 residues. CDR3 in amino acids: CAFGRNTDTQYF. CDR3 sequence (DNA): TGTGCCTTTGGGCGTAACACAGATACGCAGTATTTT.

J is TRBJ2-1 and V is TRBV28, with 8 bases aligning to TRBD2. Germline-derived CDR1 and CDR2 are MDHEN and SYDVKM. CDR3 length equals 15 residues. V shed 5 bases and J 3 bases; nucleotides not matched to a gene: 6. The CDR3 DNA reads TGTGCCAGCAGTCCAACTAGCGGTTTCTACAATGAGCAGTTCTTC. This encodes CASSPTSGFYNEQFF.

J is TRBJ2-3 and V is TRBV5-1, with 7 bases aligning to TRBD2. CDR1 is SGHRS, CDR2 YFSETQ, per germline. The trim removed 0 bases at V and 5 bases at J, leaving 6 bases unmatched. CDR3 length: 15 residues. This chain's CDR3 is CASSLVAGDIDTQYF. Here the CDR3 DNA reads TGCGCCAGCAGCTTGGTGGCGGGAGATATAGATACGCAGTATTTT.

This chain links TRBV5-1 with TRBJ2-7, with 11 bases identical to TRBD2. Per the germline V gene, CDR1 is SGHRS and CDR2 is YFSETQ. The CDR3 totals 17 residues. V was pared by 0 bases and J by 2 bases, with 7 bases of the junction left unmatched. The CDR3: CASSLGVAGGRTYEQYF. The DNA of the CDR3 is TGCGCCAGCAGCTTGGGTGTAGCGGGAGGGCGGACCTACGAGCAGTACTTC.

The gene calls are TRBV18 and TRBJ2-1; D is unclear. The length of the CDR3 is 12 residues. Trimming took off 5 bases at V and 7 bases at J, with 9 bases between the two ends. CDR1 is KGHSH, CDR2 LQKENI, per germline. CDR3 nucleotides: TGTGCCAGCTCAGGCCCCTTGAATGAGCAGTTCTTC. This encodes CASSGPLNEQFF.

This rearrangement joins TRBV25-1 to TRBJ1-1, with D possibly matching TRBD1 (5 bases). The CDR3 consists of 15 residues. In germline, CDR1 is MGHDK, CDR2 SYGVNS. V lost 4 bases, J lost 3 bases, and 15 bases lay in between. The CDR3 spells CASSGSRGWDTEAFF. CDR3 DNA sequence: TGTGCCAGCAGTGGATCTCGGGGCTGGGACACTGAAGCTTTCTTT.

The CDR3 reads CASMGARRYNEQFF. The CDR3 coding sequence is TGTGCCAGCATGGGGGCCCGTCGGTACAATGAGCAGTTCTTC. The J gene is TRBJ2-1, the V gene TRBV27, with a tentative D call TRBD1 (6 bases). The CDR3 is made up of 14 amino acids. V was cut by 7 bases and J by 4 bases, with 14 bases left in between. Germline V gene lookup returns CDR1 MNHEY and CDR2 SMNVEV (reference sequence).

On this clone: Other DNA sequences in the sample encode the same CDR3. The chain joins TRBV28 to TRBJ1-5; D gene ambiguous. CDR3 length equals 12 residues. V lost 3 bases to trimming and J lost 7 bases, with 7 bases between them. Germline CDR1 reads MDHEN; CDR2 reads SYDVKM. CDR3 protein: CASSLVGQPQHF. CDR3 nucleotides: TGTGCCAGCAGTTTGGTAGGCCAGCCCCAGCATTTT.

The V gene is TRBV6-1, the J gene TRBJ1-3, with unresolved D. Germline CDR1 is MNHNS and CDR2 is SASEGT. Trimming shortened V by 3 bases and J by 0 bases, and 6 bases separated the two germline ends. The CDR3 is 14 amino acids. The CDR3, as DNA: TGTGCCAGCAGTGAGACTTCCTCTGGAAACACCATATATTTT. Translation: CASSETSSGNTIYF.

DNA for the CDR3: TGTGCCAGCTCACCAAACAGGGGCGATGAAGCTTTCTTT. Residues: CASSPNRGDEAFF. The V and J genes are TRBV18 and TRBJ1-1; 7 bases map to TRBD1. The ends lost 2 bases at V and 7 bases at J; junction bases unmatched: 4. The CDR3 loop spans 13 amino acids. CDR1 and CDR2 from the germline V gene are KGHSH and LQKENI.

This chain links TRBV7-9 with TRBJ2-3, with TRBD1 identical over 9 bases. In germline, CDR1 is SEHNR, CDR2 FQNEAQ (reference sequence). V shed 5 bases, J shed 6 bases, and the junction held 9 bases outside the gene matches. This CDR3 is built from 15 residues. CDR3 region: CASSPAGTGTDTQYF. As DNA, the CDR3 is TGTGCCAGCAGCCCGGCCGGGACAGGGACGGATACGCAGTATTTT.

The chain couples TRBV10-1 to TRBJ2-1, with 10 nucleotides matching TRBD1. The CDR3 length is 16 residues. The J segment lost 2 bases and the V segment lost 4 bases, leaving 5 bases of the junction unmatched. CDR1 WNHNN and CDR2 SYGVQD come from the germline V gene (reference sequence). CDR3: CASSGGQGIPYNEQFF. CDR3 nucleotide sequence: TGCGCCAGCAGTGGGGGACAGGGGATACCCTACAATGAGCAGTTCTTC.

The chain has TRBV28 and TRBJ1-2, with TRBD1 identical over 10 bases. CDR3 length equals 15 residues. The germline gives CDR1 MDHEN, CDR2 SYDVKM. Germline trimming cut 8 bases from V and 6 bases from J; bases unmatched to any gene: 12. CDR3 amino acids: CASYLLRQGADGYTF. The CDR3, as DNA: TGTGCCAGCTACCTCCTGAGACAGGGGGCCGATGGCTACACCTTC.

This chain links TRBV10-1 with TRBJ1-2; 12 nucleotides agree with TRBD1. After removal of 0 bases from V and 2 bases from J, the junction contained 1 base not matched to a gene. The CDR3 is 16 amino acids. Germline values: CDR1 WNHNN, CDR2 SYGVQD (reference sequence). CDR3 nucleotides: TGCGCCAGCAGTGAGTCGGGGACAGGGGGCAACTATGGCTACACCTTC. Its protein is CASSESGTGGNYGYTF.

J is TRBJ2-3 and V is TRBV6-4, with 7 bases aligning to TRBD2. Germline CDR1 reads MRHNA; CDR2 reads SNTAGT. V dropped 4 bases and J dropped 2; count of bases not matched to a gene: 12. The length of the CDR3 is 17 residues. The CDR3 sequence: CASSVGASGAPTDTQYF. Written as DNA, the CDR3 is TGTGCCAGCAGTGTTGGGGCTAGCGGAGCTCCCACAGATACGCAGTATTTT.

The rearrangement joins TRBV28 to TRBJ2-5; D might be TRBD2 (5 bases). Germline CDR1 MDHEN, CDR2 SYDVKM. V lost 3 bases to trimming and J lost 7 bases, with 12 bases between them. The CDR3 totals 13 residues. The CDR3 loop reads CASSLRYGGTQYF. The CDR3 region has the DNA TGTGCCAGCAGTTTGAGGTACGGAGGGACCCAGTACTTC.

The rearrangement uses TRBV10-2 and TRBJ2-7; 8 positions match TRBD1. Per the germline V gene, CDR1 is WSHSY and CDR2 is SAAADI. V gave up 4 bases and J gave up 6 bases; unmatched junction bases: 8. This CDR3 has 14 residues. The CDR3 is CASSVGDRSTEQYF. Here the CDR3 DNA reads TGCGCCAGCAGTGTTGGGGACAGGTCAACCGAGCAGTACTTC.

V is TRBV15 and J is TRBJ2-1, with D tentatively TRBD1 (5 bases). The CDR3 spans 13 residues. V gave up 5 bases and J gave up 6 bases, with 11 bases separating them. From germline, CDR1 is LNHNV and CDR2 YYDKDF (reference sequence). As DNA, the CDR3 is TGTGCCACCAGCCTAGAAAGGGGCAATGAGCAGTTCTTC. Its protein product is CATSLERGNEQFF.